Below are 31 T cell receptor beta chains sequenced from a single sample in a study of blood T cells in healthy people across ages. Using a J-beta primer mix together with a sample-barcoded 5' primer, a second PCR was run for roughly 6 to 12 cycles. A single record per CDR3 protein comes from TCRdb applying MiXCR to the 5' RACE reads. The sample comprises some 1.8 million distinct CDR3 sequences, about two fifths of which are singletons, and roughly 24% rests with the top ten. Sequencing input: blood. These receptors were taken from a human donor in good health.

Worth noting for this clonotype: At one of its ends the junction is not consistent with the germline gene, which may arise from a read error. The chain employs TRBV29-1 and TRBJ1-4; D not resolved. The CDR3 consists of 12 residues. Germline CDR1 and CDR2: SQVTM and ANQGSEA. The CDR3 DNA follows: TGCGGCGCCGGAAGAGGAGAAGAAAAATTGTTTTTT. The encoded protein is CGAGRGEEKLFF.

The table lists this clonotype with a count of one. The chain joins TRBV7-6 to TRBJ1-6; 7 bases match TRBD1. V gave up 1 base and J gave up 10 bases; unmatched junction bases: 7. From germline, CDR1 is SGHVS and CDR2 FNYEAQ. CDR3 length: 15 amino acids. In nucleotides, the CDR3 is TGTGCCAGCAGCTTAGGGCAGGGGGGAGACTCACCCCTCCACTTT. Translating gives CASSLGQGGDSPLHF.

This clonotype occurred a few times. The chain employs TRBV11-1 and TRBJ2-4; no reliable D call. The DNA end is more similar to TRBJ2-5, so the J call may be wrong. This CDR3 has 14 residues. The germline gives CDR1 SGHAT, CDR2 FQDESV (reference sequence). As DNA, the CDR3 is TGTGCCAGCAGCTTAAATCTGGCAGAAGAGACCCAGTACTTC. This sequence encodes CASSLNLAEETQYF.

This clonotype was observed a handful of times. This rearrangement joins TRBV28 to TRBJ2-7, with D possibly matching TRBD1 (6 bases). V lost 6 bases and J 4 bases, leaving 16 bases between the germline ends. CDR1 is MDHEN and CDR2 is SYDVKM in the germline V gene. This CDR3 contains 14 residues. CDR3 coding DNA: TGTGCCAGCAGCCGAGGACAGCTGAGATACGAGCAGTACTTC. It yields the protein CASSRGQLRYEQYF.

This clonotype was observed a few times. The CDR3 DNA reads as TGCGCCAGCACTCCGGGACAGGGTATAGATGGCTACACCTTC. The encoded protein is CASTPGQGIDGYTF. J is TRBJ1-2 and V is TRBV5-1; TRBD1 matches 9 bases. The V segment lost 6 bases and the J segment 6 bases; nucleotides outside the gene matches: 9. This CDR3 has 14 amino acids. Per the germline V gene, CDR1 is SGHRS and CDR2 is YFSETQ.

This clonotype was seen a few times. This sequence joins TRBV7-3 and TRBJ1-6; a weak D match, TRBD1 (6 bases). Trimming shortened V by 6 bases and J by 2 bases, and 11 bases separated the two germline ends. CDR1 SGHTA and CDR2 FQGTGA come from the germline V gene. The CDR3 totals 15 residues. The CDR3: CASSVGATYNSPLHF. CDR3 sequence (DNA): TGTGCCAGCAGTGTGGGGGCAACCTATAATTCACCCCTCCACTTT.

The V call is TRBV2, the J call TRBJ2-5, with a tentative D call TRBD1 (5 bases). Germline assignment: CDR1 SNHLY and CDR2 FYNNEI. V was cut by 6 bases and J by 4 bases, with 12 bases left in between. CDR3 length: 13 amino acids. CDR3 in DNA: TGTGCCAGCAGCAGACAGATCCGAGAGACCCAGTACTTC. Its protein is CASSRQIRETQYF.

This chain joins TRBV2 and TRBJ2-5, with a weak D call TRBD1 (6 bases). The J call is in doubt because the DNA end fits TRBJ2-1 better. This CDR3 is 12 amino acids long. In germline, CDR1 is SNHLY, CDR2 FYNNEI. The CDR3 loop reads CASQGQQETQFF. The CDR3 coding sequence is TGTGCCAGCCAGGGACAACAAGAGACCCAGTTCTTC.

This clonotype was seen a handful of times. This may arise from a read error, as a much more abundant clone is one base away. This chain joins TRBV10-3 and TRBJ1-2; D perhaps matches TRBD1 (5 bases). The V gene's germline CDR1 is ENHRY and CDR2 SYGVKD. The CDR3 has 13 residues. The CDR3 is CAISPLGAYDYTF. CDR3 nucleotide sequence: TGTGCCATCAGCCCCCTTGGGGCCTATGACTACACCTTC.

J is TRBJ2-1 and V is TRBV4-3; possible D gene TRBD1, 5 bases. Germline CDR1 reads LGHNA; CDR2 reads YSLEER. The CDR3 has 15 amino acids. V lost 1 base, J lost 4 bases, and 11 bases lay in between. The CDR3 sequence: CASSQGGSAYNEQFF. In nucleotides, the CDR3 is TGCGCCAGCAGCCAAGGGGGCAGCGCTTACAATGAGCAGTTCTTC.

About this clonotype: At one boundary the junction diverges from the germline segment, which might be a read error. The chain links TRBV7-6 to TRBJ2-1; tentatively, D is TRBD2 (6 bases). This CDR3 is built from 13 residues. CDR1 and CDR2 from the germline V gene are SGHVS and FNYEAQ. The CDR3 region has the DNA TGTGCCAGCAACTTAGGAACGGGAGAGGAGCAGTTCTTC. It translates to CASNLGTGEEQFF.

V is TRBV7-2 and J is TRBJ2-4, with 9 positions matching TRBD2. The end of the DNA is better explained by TRBJ2-7, so the J call may be wrong. The germline CDR1 and CDR2 sequences are SGHTA and FQGNSA. The CDR3 is 16 residues long. The CDR3 loop reads CASSPRSSGASYEQYF. The CDR3 nucleotides are TGTGCCAGCAGCCCTCGCTCTAGCGGGGCATCCTACGAGCAGTACTTC.

In this sample, this clonotype turned up a few times. The genes are TRBV4-2 and TRBJ1-2; maybe TRBD1 (5 bases). The CDR3 contains 15 residues. Germline CDR1 LGHNA, CDR2 YNFKEQ. With 4 bases removed from V and 4 bases from J, the gap between germline ends came to 16 bases. Here the CDR3 DNA reads TGTGCCAGCAGCCCCCTTGGGGGGGAAGGCTATGGCTACACCTTC. Its translation is CASSPLGGEGYGYTF.

The chain uses TRBV5-1 and TRBJ2-7; 7 bases fit TRBD1. The CDR3 extends over 14 amino acids. The V gene end was trimmed by 4 bases and the J gene end by 4 bases; junction bases not matched to a gene: 8. Looked up from germline, CDR1 is SGHRS and CDR2 is YFSETQ. CDR3 in amino acids: CASSLGTVRYEQYF. CDR3 DNA sequence: TGCGCCAGCAGCCTCGGGACAGTAAGATACGAGCAGTACTTC. Based on the CDR3 plus reference TRBV5-1 and TRBJ2-7, the full variable domain is KAGVTQTPRYLIKTRGQQVTLSCSPISGHRSVSWYQQTPGQGLQFLFEYFSETQRNKGNFPGRFSGRQFSNSRSEMNVSTLELGDSALYLCASSLGTVRYEQYFGPGTRLTVT.

Notes on this clonotype: The junction does not match germline at one end; this may be a read error. The chain links TRBV4-3 to TRBJ2-7; D unclear. This CDR3 has 16 amino acids. The V gene's germline CDR1 is LGHNA and CDR2 YSLEER. CDR3 protein: CANSLVYSSSSYEQYF. The DNA for the CDR3 is TGCGCCAACAGCTTAGTGTACAGTTCGAGCTCCTACGAGCAGTACTTC.

This rearrangement joins TRBV5-1 to TRBJ2-2; no clear D gene. Trimming cost V 5 bases and J 3 bases, with 11 bases left between them. This CDR3 is 14 amino acids long. The germline CDR1 and CDR2 sequences are SGHRS and YFSETQ. CDR3 in amino acids: CASRVGLYTGELFF. The CDR3 DNA reads TGCGCCAGCAGGGTAGGGCTGTACACCGGGGAGCTGTTTTTT.

The chain recombines TRBV6-4 with TRBJ1-2, with 10 nucleotides matching TRBD1. Germline loops: CDR1 MRHNA, CDR2 SNTAGT. V was pared by 2 bases and J by 4 bases, with 7 bases of the junction left unmatched. The CDR3 length is 16 residues. The CDR3 loop is CASSDQDRGIPYGYTF. The CDR3 DNA is TGTGCCAGCAGTGACCAGGACAGGGGGATTCCCTATGGCTACACCTTC.

This chain links TRBV28 with TRBJ2-3, with 9 nucleotides matching TRBD2. Germline trimming cut 5 bases from V and 2 bases from J; bases unmatched to any gene: 5. CDR1 is MDHEN, CDR2 SYDVKM, per germline. This CDR3 comprises 15 residues. The CDR3 sequence: CASSIGGGATDTQYF. DNA of the CDR3: TGTGCCAGCAGTATAGGCGGGGGGGCCACAGATACGCAGTATTTT.

The CDR3 coding sequence is TGTGCCAGCAGCTTAGGTTGGGGGCTTTTCTCCTACGAGCAGTACTTC. Translated, it gives CASSLGWGLFSYEQYF. The chain carries TRBV7-2 and TRBJ2-7; weak D call: TRBD1 (6 bases). The germline V and J ends were trimmed by 1 base and 0 bases, with 13 bases remaining between them. The CDR3 runs 16 residues. CDR1 SGHTA and CDR2 FQGNSA come from the germline V gene.

The count of this clonotype is one. V and J are TRBV20-1 and TRBJ1-6; 9 bases are a match to TRBD1. After removal of 6 bases from V and 0 bases from J, the junction contained 3 bases not matched to a gene. This CDR3 has 15 residues. The germline gives CDR1 DFQATT, CDR2 SNEGSKA (reference sequence). The DNA for the CDR3 is TGCAGTGCGCTGACAGGGGGCTCCTATAATTCACCCCTCCACTTT. Translation: CSALTGGSYNSPLHF.

This clonotype was observed a handful of times. The gene calls are TRBV6-6 and TRBJ2-1; D is uncertain. V was cut by 2 bases and J by 9 bases, with 17 bases left in between. Germline loops: CDR1 MNHNY, CDR2 SVGAGI (reference sequence). The CDR3 has 15 amino acids. The CDR3 region has the DNA TGTGCCAGCAGTTACGGTAGCCGAAGGGTGCCTGAGCAGTTCTTC. This encodes CASSYGSRRVPEQFF.

There are a few counts of this clonotype. This rearrangement joins TRBV12-3 or TRBV12-4 to TRBJ1-5, with 7 bases matching TRBD1. The CDR3 contains 16 residues. J gave up 1 base and V 4 bases, and 7 bases lay outside the gene matches. DNA for the CDR3: TGTGCCAGCAGTTCGAGAGACAGGGCGAGCAATCAGCCCCAGCATTTT. Amino acid sequence: CASSSRDRASNQPQHF.

The gene calls are TRBV5-1 and TRBJ2-3; D is unresolved. CDR1 is SGHRS, CDR2 YFSETQ, per germline. The V end was cut by 2 bases, the J end by 5 bases, with 12 bases between. The CDR3 is made up of 14 amino acids. This CDR3 is CASSLNGYLDTQYF. CDR3 bases: TGCGCCAGCAGCTTAAATGGTTATCTAGATACGCAGTATTTT.

This clonotype was found a few times. The rearrangement uses TRBV10-3 and TRBJ1-2, with unresolved D. Germline V lookup: CDR1 ENHRY, CDR2 SYGVKD. This CDR3 is built from 14 residues. V was clipped by 7 bases and J by 4 bases, with 16 bases between them. CDR3 DNA sequence: TGTGCCATCAAGGCCACAGAAACCTTCTATGGCTACACCTTC. As protein: CAIKATETFYGYTF.

The genes are TRBV10-3 and TRBJ2-7, with TRBD2 identical over 8 bases. This CDR3 comprises 13 residues. The trim removed 0 bases at V and 5 bases at J, leaving 0 bases unmatched. Germline V gives CDR1 ENHRY, CDR2 SYGVKD. For the CDR3, the DNA is TGTGCCATCAGTGAGTCTAGCGGGGACGAGCAGTACTTC. Residues: CAISESSGDEQYF.

The rearrangement uses TRBV29-1 and TRBJ1-1; a weak D match, TRBD1 (5 bases). Germline V lookup: CDR1 SQVTM, CDR2 ANQGSEA. V was shortened by 5 bases and J by 0 bases, with 10 bases between the two germline ends. The CDR3 is 13 amino acids. CDR3 amino acids: CSVYRLMNTEAFF. Written as DNA, the CDR3 is TGCAGCGTTTACAGGCTCATGAACACTGAAGCTTTCTTT. The full variable domain, completed using reference TRBV29-1 and TRBJ1-1, is SAVISQKPSRDICQRGTSLTIQCQVDSQVTMMFWYRQQPGQSLTLIATANQGSEATYESGFVIDKFPISRPNLTFSTLTVSNMSPEDSSIYLCSVYRLMNTEAFFGQGTRLTVV.

The genes are TRBV29-1 and TRBJ2-3, with D perhaps TRBD1 (5 bases). Trimming removed 2 bases from V and 4 bases from J, with 10 bases in between. The CDR3 is made up of 13 amino acids. CDR1 and CDR2 (germline): SQVTM, ANQGSEA. The CDR3 loop reads CSVEQGVPDTQYF. CDR3 bases: TGCAGCGTTGAACAGGGCGTCCCAGATACGCAGTATTTT.

This sequence joins TRBV2 and TRBJ1-2; D might be TRBD1 (5 bases). Trimming shortened V by 3 bases and J by 4 bases, and 9 bases separated the two germline ends. From germline, CDR1 is SNHLY and CDR2 FYNNEI. The CDR3 is 13 residues long. CDR3 nucleotides: TGTGCCAGCAGTGAGCAGGGCGTCTATGGCTACACCTTC. Its protein is CASSEQGVYGYTF.

This clonotype was recorded a few times. The rearrangement links TRBV29-1 to TRBJ2-7; 8 nucleotides line up with TRBD2. Trimming took 6 bases from V and 5 from J; bases not matched to a gene: 15. This CDR3 is 15 amino acids long. CDR1 is SQVTM, CDR2 ANQGSEA, per germline. The CDR3 DNA is TGCAGCGTCGCCCTTAGAGGGACTAGAGGCCACGAGCAGTACTTC. Protein: CSVALRGTRGHEQYF.

In its sample, this clonotype was seen a few times. V is TRBV5-1 and J is TRBJ2-5; tentatively, D is TRBD2 (5 bases). The V gene lost 2 bases and the J gene lost 5 bases, with 16 bases spanning the gap. There are 15 residues in the CDR3. Germline V gene sequence: CDR1 SGHRS, CDR2 YFSETQ. The CDR3, as DNA: TGCGCCAGCAGCTTCAACTCATTAACGGGGGAGACCCAGTACTTC. Translation gives CASSFNSLTGETQYF.

This clonotype is a singleton in its sample. The junction departs from germline at one end; a sequencing error may be responsible. The chain couples TRBV2 to TRBJ2-6; perhaps TRBD1 as D (5 bases). Germline values: CDR1 SNHLY, CDR2 FYNNEI. The CDR3 runs 14 residues. As DNA, the CDR3 is TGTGCCAGCAGTGTAGTCTCTGGGGCCAGCGTCCTGACTTTC. Its translation: CASSVVSGASVLTF.